These 32 T cell receptor beta chains came from one sample sequenced in a study of control samples from healthy donors and cancer patients. Only in-frame clones appear in the TCRdb table, and some are missing; sequencing was by immunoSEQ multiplex PCR. Among roughly 150,000 clones listed, approximately 93% were seen once. Source material: blood. All receptors come from a man aged 50-60 years in good health.

The chain joins TRBV30 to TRBJ2-2, with 8 bases matching TRBD2. V lost 2 bases and J lost 3; bases outside the gene matches: 5. Germline CDR1 is GTSNPN and CDR2 is SVGIG (reference sequence). This CDR3 comprises 15 residues. The CDR3: CAWSIAGRYTGELFF. CDR3 DNA: TGTGCCTGGAGTATAGCGGGACGGTACACCGGGGAGCTGTTTTTT.

The chain combines TRBV5-1 with TRBJ2-3; D is perhaps TRBD1 (6 bases). The CDR3 contains 17 residues. Germline CDR1 SGHRS, CDR2 YFSETQ. V lost 0 bases to trimming and J lost 4 bases, with 18 bases between them. The CDR3 is CASSLAARGLGADTQYF. The CDR3, as DNA: TGCGCCAGCAGCTTGGCGGCCAGGGGATTGGGAGCAGATACGCAGTATTTT.

J is TRBJ1-2 and V is TRBV28; D not resolved. The V gene's germline CDR1 is MDHEN and CDR2 SYDVKM. Trimming pared 6 bases from V and 4 bases from J, leaving 15 bases between. The length of the CDR3 is 14 residues. The CDR3 DNA follows: TGTGCCAGCAGGCCGGCCCGGACGGGCTATGGCTACACCTTC. This encodes CASRPARTGYGYTF.

This clone occurred once. The rearrangement joins TRBV18 to TRBJ2-1; 8 bases match TRBD2. The germline V gene has CDR1 KGHSH and CDR2 LQKENI. This CDR3 has 13 amino acids. V was clipped by 4 bases and J by 10 bases; unmatched bases: 6. CDR3 nucleotides: TGTGCCAGCTCACACCGAGCGGGAGAAGAGCAGTTCTTC. This translates into CASSHRAGEEQFF.

This CDR3 reads CASSYSLAGEQYF. In nucleotides, the CDR3 is TGTGCCAGCAGTTACTCACTAGCGGGTGAGCAGTACTTC. The rearrangement joins TRBV6-6 to TRBJ2-7, with TRBD2 matching 9 bases. Germline CDR1 MNHNY, CDR2 SVGAGI (reference sequence). The V gene end was trimmed by 0 bases and the J gene end by 7 bases; junction bases not matched to a gene: 1. This CDR3 is built from 13 residues.

V and J are TRBV5-1 and TRBJ1-2; D is perhaps TRBD1 (5 bases). With 4 bases removed from V and 3 bases from J, the gap between germline ends came to 19 bases. The CDR3 extends over 16 amino acids. Germline V gene sequence: CDR1 SGHRS, CDR2 YFSETQ. The CDR3 reads CASSRYSGRADYGYTF. As DNA, the CDR3 is TGCGCCAGCAGCCGGTATAGCGGCAGGGCCGACTATGGCTACACCTTC.

The DNA for the CDR3 is TGTGCCAGCAGCCTCGGACAGGGCCAAGCCAAAAACATTCAGTACTTC. Protein product: CASSLGQGQAKNIQYF. V is TRBV7-2 and J is TRBJ2-4; 8 nucleotides agree with TRBD1. After removal of 5 bases from V and 0 bases from J, the junction contained 6 bases not matched to a gene. Germline V gene lookup returns CDR1 SGHTA and CDR2 FQGNSA. This CDR3 contains 16 residues.

This chain uses TRBV5-1 with TRBJ2-2; the match to TRBD2 covers 10 bases. Unmatched junction bases numbered 8, after V lost 2 bases and J lost 7 bases. This CDR3 has 16 amino acids. Germline CDR1 and CDR2: SGHRS and YFSETQ. CDR3: CASSFLVAGGYGELFF. In DNA, the CDR3 is TGCGCCAGCAGCTTTTTGGTAGCGGGAGGTTACGGGGAGCTGTTTTTT.

This rearrangement joins TRBV6-5 to TRBJ2-7, with D maybe TRBD2 (5 bases). CDR1 and CDR2 (germline): MNHEY, SVGAGI. The V end lost 5 bases, the J end lost 7 bases, and 15 bases lay between the germline ends. The CDR3 extends over 13 amino acids. This CDR3 reads CASSPGVSGEQYF. The CDR3 nucleotides are TGTGCCAGCAGTCCGGGCGTCTCGGGGGAGCAGTACTTC.

This clone was counted a single time. The genes are TRBV20-1 and TRBJ1-6; D is possibly TRBD1 (5 bases). Per germline, CDR1 DFQATT and CDR2 SNEGSKA (reference sequence). Trimming stripped 3 bases from V and 0 bases from J, with 15 bases between. This CDR3 comprises 17 residues. CDR3 in DNA: TGCAGTGCTAGTCCCGCCCAGGGCGGCTCCTATAATTCACCCCTCCACTTT. Its protein product is CSASPAQGGSYNSPLHF.

A remark on this clone: Its ends do not fully match the called genes, so a read error is possible. The rearrangement links TRBV6-6 to TRBJ1-2; D is undetermined. CDR3 length equals 14 residues. From germline, CDR1 is MNHNY and CDR2 SVGAGI (reference sequence). CDR3 in amino acids: CTAHDGRLNYGYTF. The CDR3 DNA follows: TGCACAGCCCACGACGGGCGCCTTAACTATGGCTACACCTTC.

The V gene is TRBV6-4, the J gene TRBJ2-3; D is perhaps TRBD2 (6 bases). From germline, CDR1 is MRHNA and CDR2 SNTAGT. The CDR3 has 14 amino acids. V was shortened by 6 bases and J by 2 bases, with 12 bases between the two germline ends. This CDR3 reads CASRPAGLTDTQYF. CDR3 bases: TGTGCCAGCAGGCCAGCGGGTCTCACAGATACGCAGTATTTT.

The chain couples TRBV15 to TRBJ1-4; D gene uncertain. V was clipped by 0 bases and J by 2 bases, with 7 bases between them. In germline, CDR1 is LNHNV, CDR2 YYDKDF (reference sequence). This CDR3 contains 15 residues. The CDR3 loop is CATSRDARTNEKLFF. The CDR3 DNA reads TGTGCCACCAGCAGAGACGCCCGGACTAATGAAAAACTGTTTTTT.

This clone came up once. V usage is TRBV7-3 and J usage is TRBJ2-3, with TRBD2 matching 12 bases. V lost 5 bases and J lost 7; bases outside the gene matches: 10. Per germline, CDR1 SGHTA and CDR2 FQGTGA. The CDR3 is 16 amino acids. This chain's CDR3 is CASSSRTSGNVYTQYF. The CDR3 bases are TGTGCCAGCAGCAGCAGGACTAGCGGGAATGTGTATACGCAGTATTTT.

The CDR3 spells CSASLWDGQYF. As DNA, the CDR3 is TGCAGTGCTAGTCTATGGGACGGCCAGTACTTC. This chain uses TRBV20-1 with TRBJ2-5; the D call may be TRBD1 or TRBD2 (5 bases each). The CDR3 totals 11 residues. Trimming removed 3 bases from V and 10 bases from J, with 12 bases in between. Germline loops: CDR1 DFQATT, CDR2 SNEGSKA (reference sequence).

This chain connects TRBV5-1 to TRBJ2-2; D call uncertain. There are 13 residues in the CDR3. Per the germline V gene, CDR1 is SGHRS and CDR2 is YFSETQ. V dropped 4 bases and J dropped 4 bases, with 8 bases sitting between them. CDR3 sequence: CASSPSGTGELFF. The DNA of the CDR3 is TGCGCCAGCAGCCCCTCGGGCACCGGGGAGCTGTTTTTT. Full variable domain (missing parts from reference TRBV5-1 and TRBJ2-2): KAGVTQTPRYLIKTRGQQVTLSCSPISGHRSVSWYQQTPGQGLQFLFEYFSETQRNKGNFPGRFSGRQFSNSRSEMNVSTLELGDSALYLCASSPSGTGELFFGEGSRLTVL.

The chain combines TRBV28 with TRBJ1-2, with 7 nucleotides matching TRBD1. CDR1 is MDHEN, CDR2 SYDVKM, per germline. The J segment lost 6 bases and the V segment lost 2 bases, leaving 3 bases of the junction unmatched. There are 13 residues in the CDR3. CDR3 in DNA: TGTGCCAGCAGTTTAAGGCAGGGGGATGGCTACACCTTC. It translates to CASSLRQGDGYTF.

V gene TRBV11-2 combines with J gene TRBJ1-4; 7 bases are shared with TRBD1. Germline loops: CDR1 SGHAT, CDR2 FQNNGV. V was pared by 6 bases and J by 5 bases, with 3 bases of the junction left unmatched. The length of the CDR3 is 13 residues. CDR3 sequence reads: CASRTGKNEKLFF. CDR3 nucleotides: TGTGCCAGCAGGACAGGGAAAAATGAAAAACTGTTTTTT.

This CDR3 is CAISERDPRTGTEAFF. Written as DNA, the CDR3 is TGTGCCATCAGTGAGAGAGACCCCCGAACAGGCACTGAAGCTTTCTTT. The J gene is TRBJ1-1, the V gene TRBV10-3, with D possibly TRBD1 on 5 matching bases. The CDR3 spans 16 residues. Per germline, CDR1 ENHRY and CDR2 SYGVKD. Between the trimmed V and J ends, which lost 2 bases and 4 bases, there was a span of 17 bases.

The chain has TRBV7-9 and TRBJ2-1, with D hard to call. The length of the CDR3 is 12 residues. CDR1 is SEHNR, CDR2 FQNEAQ, per germline (reference sequence). The V end was cut by 3 bases, the J end by 8 bases, with 8 bases between. CDR3 coding DNA: TGTGCCAGCAGCTTTCAAGGGTATGAGCAGTTCTTC. This sequence encodes CASSFQGYEQFF.

The rearrangement links TRBV19 to TRBJ1-5; no clear D. Germline values: CDR1 LNHDA, CDR2 SQIVND (reference sequence). This CDR3 spans 12 amino acids. V was shortened by 3 bases and J by 9 bases, with 9 bases between the two germline ends. CDR3 coding DNA: TGTGCCAGTAGTATCTCCCTCGGGCCCCAGCATTTT. It is translated as CASSISLGPQHF.

V and J are TRBV18 and TRBJ2-2; 7 positions match TRBD1. V was clipped by 5 bases and J by 2 bases; unmatched bases: 5. The CDR3 contains 15 residues. Germline V gene sequence: CDR1 KGHSH, CDR2 LQKENI. CDR3 region: CASSTRQGNTGELFF. The CDR3 coding sequence is TGTGCCAGCTCAACGAGACAGGGAAACACCGGGGAGCTGTTTTTT. Variable domain in full (rest from reference TRBV18 and TRBJ2-2): NAGVMQNPRHLVRRRGQEARLRCSPMKGHSHVYWYRQLPEEGLKFMVYLQKENIIDESGMPKERFSAEFPKEGPSILRIQQVVRGDSAAYFCASSTRQGNTGELFFGEGSRLTVL.

The V gene is TRBV10-3, the J gene TRBJ2-7; 9 bases are a match to TRBD1. Per germline, CDR1 ENHRY and CDR2 SYGVKD. J lost 7 bases, V lost 7 bases, and 8 bases had no gene match. CDR3 length equals 13 residues. The CDR3 reads CAITGGTGLEQYF. CDR3 nucleotide sequence: TGTGCCATCACCGGGGGGACAGGGCTAGAGCAGTACTTC.

The chain carries TRBV29-1 and TRBJ2-1; TRBD2 matches 9 bases. The J segment lost 3 bases and the V segment lost 4 bases, leaving 4 bases of the junction unmatched. The CDR3 contains 14 residues. Looked up from germline, CDR1 is SQVTM and CDR2 is ANQGSEA. The CDR3 DNA reads TGCAGCGTTGGGAATAGCGGGAGCTACAATGAGCAGTTCTTC. This sequence encodes CSVGNSGSYNEQFF.

This clone was recorded a few times. This chain connects TRBV4-1 to TRBJ2-5; 8 bases align to TRBD1. This CDR3 is built from 15 residues. Germline V gene lookup returns CDR1 MGHRA and CDR2 YSYEKL. The J segment lost 5 bases and the V segment lost 4 bases, leaving 9 bases of the junction unmatched. The CDR3 spells CASSRGTGNKETQYF. CDR3 in DNA: TGCGCCAGCAGCCGAGGGACAGGAAACAAGGAGACCCAGTACTTC.

The gene calls are TRBV7-3 and TRBJ2-2, with 9 bases identical to TRBD1. J lost 7 bases, V lost 2 bases, and 11 bases had no gene match. The CDR3 loop spans 17 amino acids. Germline CDR1 is SGHTA and CDR2 is FQGTGA. CDR3 sequence: CASSLYLRDRDGGELFF. In DNA form, the CDR3 reads TGTGCCAGCAGCTTATACCTGCGGGACAGGGACGGCGGGGAGCTGTTTTTT.

The chain has TRBV9 and TRBJ1-6, with 10 nucleotides matching TRBD1. The CDR3 runs 14 residues. In germline, CDR1 is SGDLS, CDR2 YYNGEE. Trimming cost V 5 bases and J 9 bases; bases outside gene matches: 5. CDR3 protein: CASRGRDRGSPLHF. The DNA for the CDR3 is TGTGCCAGCAGGGGCCGGGACAGGGGTTCACCCCTCCACTTT.

The chain is built from TRBV7-2 and TRBJ2-1; D remains unclear. The CDR3 contains 15 residues. Trimming shortened V by 0 bases and J by 0 bases, and 6 bases separated the two germline ends. Germline assignment: CDR1 SGHTA and CDR2 FQGNSA. In nucleotides, the CDR3 is TGTGCCAGCAGCTTAGCGGGATTCTCCTACAATGAGCAGTTCTTC. Its protein product is CASSLAGFSYNEQFF.

The gene calls are TRBV15 and TRBJ2-2, with D maybe TRBD1 (6 bases). The germline V and J ends were trimmed by 7 bases and 0 bases, with 9 bases remaining between them. This CDR3 comprises 14 residues. Germline CDR1 is LNHNV and CDR2 is YYDKDF (reference sequence). The CDR3 bases are TGTGCCACCAACAACAGGGCGAACACCGGGGAGCTGTTTTTT. This gives the protein CATNNRANTGELFF.

The rearrangement uses TRBV4-1 and TRBJ2-2; 9 bases match TRBD2. This CDR3 is built from 17 residues. From germline, CDR1 is MGHRA and CDR2 YSYEKL. Trimming removed 4 bases from V and 7 bases from J; junction bases left unmatched: 13. CDR3 loop: CASSLLVVAGEVGELFF. The CDR3 bases are TGCGCCAGCAGCCTTTTAGTGGTAGCGGGAGAGGTCGGGGAGCTGTTTTTT.

The chain has TRBV19 and TRBJ1-5, with a weak D call TRBD1 (5 bases). The V gene lost 4 bases and the J gene lost 3 bases, with 13 bases spanning the gap. The CDR3 contains 15 residues. Germline CDR1 and CDR2: LNHDA and SQIVND (reference sequence). CDR3 sequence (DNA): TGTGCCAGTAGTACCGCCGCGGGACCCAATCAGCCCCAGCATTTT. Translated, it gives CASSTAAGPNQPQHF.

V gene TRBV24-1 combines with J gene TRBJ1-5; D ambiguous. Germline V gives CDR1 KGHDR, CDR2 SFDVKD. The CDR3 loop spans 14 amino acids. The V gene lost 3 bases and the J gene lost 5 bases, with 10 bases spanning the gap. DNA of the CDR3: TGTGCCACCAGTGATCTGAGAAGGGATCAGCCCCAGCATTTT. Amino acid sequence: CATSDLRRDQPQHF.